The 17 T cell receptor beta chains below come from one sample, sequenced in a study of graft-versus-host responses after intestinal transplantation. Using immunoSEQ multiplex PCR, the repertoire was profiled, and TCRdb retains in-frame clones only, with some absent. The data hold about 40,000 clones, with about 89% observed a single time. Sequenced material: PBMCs, taken almost 320 days after intestinal transplant. All receptors come from a human patient who received an intestinal transplant, so some T cells may come from the graft donor.

The chain joins TRBV29-1 to TRBJ1-1, with 7 bases lining up with TRBD1. CDR1 is SQVTM, CDR2 ANQGSEA, per germline. V dropped 4 bases and J dropped 4; count of bases not matched to a gene: 3. CDR3 length: 12 amino acids. The CDR3 DNA follows: TGCAGCGTTGGACAGGGAACCACTGAAGCTTTCTTT. It is translated as CSVGQGTTEAFF.

The J gene is TRBJ2-3, the V gene TRBV25-1; D is undetermined. V lost 1 base and J 4 bases, leaving 12 bases between the germline ends. There are 15 residues in the CDR3. Germline lookup yields CDR1 MGHDK and CDR2 SYGVNS. The CDR3 nucleotides read TGTGCCAGCAGTGAATTTAACCAACCCTCAGATACGCAGTATTTT. Protein: CASSEFNQPSDTQYF.

This rearrangement joins TRBV18 to TRBJ1-6; D remains unclear. V was pared by 6 bases and J by 0 bases, with 9 bases between. CDR1 is KGHSH and CDR2 is LQKENI in the germline V gene. CDR3 length: 15 residues. The CDR3 region is CASSAGSSYNSPLHF. CDR3 sequence (DNA): TGTGCCAGCTCTGCTGGCAGCTCCTATAATTCACCCCTCCACTTT.

J is TRBJ2-5 and V is TRBV5-1; maybe TRBD1 (6 bases). The end of the DNA aligns better with TRBJ2-7, so the J call may be wrong. This CDR3 comprises 13 residues. CDR1 is SGHRS and CDR2 is YFSETQ in the germline V gene. The CDR3 loop reads CASSLTTGYEQYF. In DNA, the CDR3 is TGCGCCAGCAGCTTAACGACAGGCTACGAGCAGTACTTC.

This clone appeared a single time. One end of the junction does not line up with germline, which may come from a read error. The chain joins TRBV6-1 to TRBJ1-1; the match to TRBD1 covers 8 bases. The germline CDR1 and CDR2 sequences are MNHNS and SASEGT. This CDR3 contains 17 residues. This CDR3 reads CASSEAPGGLLNTEAFF. CDR3 nucleotides: TGTGCCAGCAGCGAAGCGCCAGGGGGCCTCTTGAACACTGAAGCTTTCTTT.

The chain couples TRBV2 to TRBJ2-5; 9 nucleotides agree with TRBD2. The CDR3 runs 14 residues. V shed 8 bases, J shed 5 bases, and the junction held 9 bases outside the gene matches. The germline V gene has CDR1 SNHLY and CDR2 FYNNEI. The CDR3 coding sequence is TGTGCCAGCTCTCGCGGGGGGGCCGGGGAGACCCAGTACTTC. This sequence encodes CASSRGGAGETQYF.

V gene TRBV18 combines with J gene TRBJ2-5; D remains unclear. Trimming stripped 4 bases from V and 2 bases from J, with 8 bases between. The length of the CDR3 is 13 residues. Germline CDR1 reads KGHSH; CDR2 reads LQKENI. CDR3 loop: CASSQGPQETQYF. In nucleotides, the CDR3 is TGTGCCAGCTCACAAGGGCCTCAAGAGACCCAGTACTTC.

The chain carries TRBV4-1 and TRBJ1-4; D might be TRBD1 (5 bases). Per the germline V gene, CDR1 is MGHRA and CDR2 is YSYEKL. CDR3 length: 18 residues. Trimming cost V 2 bases and J 5 bases, with 21 bases left between them. The CDR3 nucleotides read TGCGCCAGCAGCCAACTTGGGATGTCAGGGTATACGAATGAAAAACTGTTTTTT. It specifies CASSQLGMSGYTNEKLFF.

The rearrangement links TRBV21-1 to TRBJ2-1; the D segment call TRBD2 is taken from the table without a DNA check. TRBV21-1 constitutes a pseudogene. This CDR3 is 16 amino acids long. The CDR3 DNA is TGTGCCAGCAGCAAAGCCTTTTCGGGTATTTACAATGAGCAGTTCTTC. It is translated as CASSKAFSGIYNEQFF.

This clone was seen a single time. The V gene is TRBV6-6, the J gene TRBJ1-2; 10 nucleotides match TRBD1. This CDR3 comprises 15 residues. V dropped 5 bases and J dropped 3; count of bases not matched to a gene: 6. The germline V gene has CDR1 MNHNY and CDR2 SVGAGI (reference sequence). CDR3 amino acids: CASSTDRGRDYGYTF. The CDR3 DNA is TGTGCCAGCAGTACCGACAGGGGGCGAGACTATGGCTACACCTTC.

The chain couples TRBV6-1 to TRBJ2-3; TRBD2 aligns across 7 bases. Germline CDR1 MNHNS, CDR2 SASEGT. V was clipped by 2 bases and J by 0 bases; unmatched bases: 8. The CDR3 has 17 amino acids. In DNA form, the CDR3 reads TGTGCCAGCAGTGAATGGGGAGGGGCAACTAGCACAGATACGCAGTATTTT. It translates to CASSEWGGATSTDTQYF.

The CDR3: CASSEAAAGGFDEQFF. CDR3 DNA sequence: TGTGCCAGCAGTGAGGCAGCGGCGGGGGGTTTTGATGAGCAGTTCTTC. The chain links TRBV6-1 to TRBJ2-1; 8 nucleotides agree with TRBD2. The CDR3 contains 16 residues. The trim removed 3 bases at V and 8 bases at J, leaving 12 bases unmatched. Germline CDR1 and CDR2: MNHNS and SASEGT.

V gene TRBV2 combines with J gene TRBJ2-5; D remains unclear. V was clipped by 1 base and J by 7 bases, with 13 bases between them. CDR1 is SNHLY, CDR2 FYNNEI, per germline. This CDR3 spans 14 amino acids. CDR3 in amino acids: CASSEDLRVGTQYF. In nucleotides, the CDR3 is TGTGCCAGCAGTGAAGACCTAAGAGTGGGGACCCAGTACTTC.

The chain carries TRBV6-4 and TRBJ2-1; maybe TRBD2 (6 bases). The CDR3 is made up of 16 amino acids. Germline V gene sequence: CDR1 MRHNA, CDR2 SNTAGT. Trimming took 0 bases from V and 5 from J, leaving 14 bases between them. The CDR3 region has the DNA TGTGCCAGCAGTGACTCTTTTGGAGGGTTGCACAATGAGCAGTTCTTC. This sequence encodes CASSDSFGGLHNEQFF.

This rearrangement joins TRBV2 to TRBJ2-7; D gene ambiguous. This CDR3 is 15 amino acids long. Trimming removed 1 base from V and 3 bases from J, with 13 bases in between. Looked up from germline, CDR1 is SNHLY and CDR2 is FYNNEI. Here the CDR3 reads CASSEGLSVHYEQYF. The CDR3 bases are TGTGCCAGCAGTGAAGGGTTGTCAGTTCACTACGAGCAGTACTTC.

As to this clone: The sample carries other DNA sequences with the same CDR3. The V gene is TRBV6-1, the J gene TRBJ2-7; 8 bases line up with TRBD1. The CDR3 is 12 residues long. Germline CDR1 and CDR2: MNHNS and SASEGT. The junction had 2 bases not matched to a gene; V was cut back by 5 bases and J by 5 bases. This CDR3 is CASSPGGHEQYF. In nucleotides, the CDR3 is TGTGCCAGCAGTCCAGGGGGCCACGAGCAGTACTTC.

The rearrangement joins TRBV6-6 to TRBJ2-5; unclear D gene. CDR3 length: 15 amino acids. Per germline, CDR1 MNHNY and CDR2 SVGAGI (reference sequence). V lost 7 bases and J 0 bases, leaving 15 bases between the germline ends. CDR3 sequence (DNA): TGTGCCAGCAAAATTAAGGGCACTCACCAAGAGACCCAGTACTTC. Translation gives CASKIKGTHQETQYF.